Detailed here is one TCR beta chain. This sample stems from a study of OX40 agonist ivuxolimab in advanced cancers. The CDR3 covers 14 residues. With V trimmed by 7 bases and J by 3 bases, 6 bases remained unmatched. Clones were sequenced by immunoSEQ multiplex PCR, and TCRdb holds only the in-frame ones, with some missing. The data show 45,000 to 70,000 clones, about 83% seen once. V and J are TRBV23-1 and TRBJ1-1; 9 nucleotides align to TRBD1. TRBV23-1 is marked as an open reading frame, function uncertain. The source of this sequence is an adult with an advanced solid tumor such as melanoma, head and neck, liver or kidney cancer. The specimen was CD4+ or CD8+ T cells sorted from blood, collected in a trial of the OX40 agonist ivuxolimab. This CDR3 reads CASTLTGGDTEAFF. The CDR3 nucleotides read TGCGCCAGCACTCTGACAGGGGGGGACACTGAAGCTTTCTTT.